These 12 T cell receptor beta chains were sequenced from one sample in a study of blood T cells in healthy people across ages. Alongside a J-beta primer mix, a sample-barcoded 5' primer served in a second PCR lasting roughly 7 to 12 cycles. TCRdb recomputed calls from the 5' RACE reads with MiXCR, one row per CDR3 protein. The sample gives 1.5 million to 2 million distinct CDR3 sequences, about 50% of which show up once; over 2% is in the top ten. The sequenced sample consisted of blood. These receptors all stem from a woman between 35 and 50 years old in good health.

A few counts support this clonotype. The chain recombines TRBV20-1 with TRBJ2-7, with D possibly called TRBD1 or TRBD2 (5 bases each). Per germline, CDR1 DFQATT and CDR2 SNEGSKA (reference sequence). This CDR3 has 14 amino acids. Trimming pared 2 bases from V and 2 bases from J, leaving 13 bases between. The CDR3 loop is CSARSRDPPYEQYF. In nucleotides, the CDR3 is TGCAGTGCTAGATCACGGGACCCACCCTACGAGCAGTACTTC.

This clonotype was detected only a few times. This sequence joins TRBV6-1 and TRBJ2-5; TRBD2 might be the D (6 bases). CDR1 is MNHNS, CDR2 SASEGT, per germline. This CDR3 comprises 16 residues. Trimming removed 6 bases from V and 2 bases from J, with 19 bases in between. DNA for the CDR3: TGTGCCAGCAGCCCCCGGGAGAGAGGGCTTCAAGAGACCCAGTACTTC. Encoded protein: CASSPRERGLQETQYF.

The chain carries TRBV11-1 and TRBJ1-4; 8 bases map to TRBD1. With V trimmed by 5 bases and J by 7 bases, 6 bases remained unmatched. The CDR3 contains 14 residues. Germline V gene lookup returns CDR1 SGHAT and CDR2 FQDESV (reference sequence). The CDR3 sequence: CASSPDRDTEKLFF. The DNA for the CDR3 is TGTGCCAGCAGCCCGGACAGGGATACTGAAAAACTGTTTTTT.

This chain joins TRBV7-2 and TRBJ2-3; possible D gene TRBD1, 5 bases. The V end lost 2 bases, the J end lost 2 bases, and 14 bases lay between the germline ends. The germline V gene has CDR1 SGHTA and CDR2 FQGNSA. The CDR3 is made up of 16 amino acids. This CDR3 reads CASSLRTPLNTDTQYF. Here the CDR3 DNA reads TGTGCCAGCAGCTTACGGACACCTTTGAACACAGATACGCAGTATTTT.

This clonotype showed up just a few times. A much more abundant neighbour one base away suggests this may be a read error. The genes are TRBV7-8 and TRBJ2-5, with D perhaps matching TRBD1 or TRBD2 (5 bases each). Trimming pared 5 bases from V and 11 bases from J, leaving 24 bases between. The CDR3 contains 15 residues. CDR1 SGHVS and CDR2 FQNEAQ come from the germline V gene. This CDR3 is CASSPLGTLNNEQYF. DNA of the CDR3: TGTGCCAGCAGCCCCCTTGGGACCTTGAACAATGAGCAGTACTTC. Supplemented by reference TRBV7-8 and TRBJ2-5, the full variable domain reads GAGVSQSPRYKVAKRGQDVALRCDPISGHVSLFWYQQALGQGPEFLTYFQNEAQLDKSGLPSDRFFAERPEGSVSTLKIQRTQQEDSAVYLCASSPLGTLNNEQYFGPGTRLLVL.

J is TRBJ2-7 and V is TRBV6-1; 9 positions agree with TRBD1. The V segment lost 7 bases and the J segment 7 bases; nucleotides outside the gene matches: 17. Looked up from germline, CDR1 is MNHNS and CDR2 is SASEGT. The CDR3 extends over 16 amino acids. In DNA form, the CDR3 reads TGTGCCAGCATCCGGGACAGGGACTTTTTGGCTAGTGAGCAGTACTTC. It encodes CASIRDRDFLASEQYF.

This sequence joins TRBV4-2 and TRBJ2-3; maybe TRBD2 (5 bases). The CDR3 consists of 16 residues. Trimming removed 1 base at V and 1 base at J, with 12 bases between. Germline CDR1 LGHNA, CDR2 YNFKEQ. The CDR3 region is CASSQVSGLRTDTQYF. The DNA of the CDR3 is TGTGCCAGCAGCCAAGTGTCCGGACTGCGCACAGATACGCAGTATTTT.

J is TRBJ2-3 and V is TRBV6-6; 11 positions agree with TRBD1. The CDR3 is 16 residues long. Germline V lookup: CDR1 MNHNY, CDR2 SVGAGI (reference sequence). Losses at the gene ends were 4 bases for V and 5 bases for J; bases not matched to a gene: 8. Here the CDR3 DNA reads TGTGCCAGCAGTTCTGTACCGGGACAGGGGGTAGATACGCAGTATTTT. Residues: CASSSVPGQGVDTQYF.

The rearrangement uses TRBV20-1 and TRBJ2-7, with 9 bases that match TRBD2. The CDR3 is 14 amino acids. V lost 4 bases, J lost 3 bases, and 7 bases stayed unmatched. Germline assignment: CDR1 DFQATT and CDR2 SNEGSKA (reference sequence). The CDR3 loop is CSAKSGLALYEQYF. Written as DNA, the CDR3 is TGCAGTGCTAAATCGGGACTAGCACTCTACGAGCAGTACTTC.

The rearrangement joins TRBV11-2 to TRBJ2-3; 11 nucleotides align to TRBD2. Germline CDR1 is SGHAT and CDR2 is FQNNGV. CDR3 size: 18 residues. The junction had 7 bases not matched to a gene; V was cut back by 0 bases and J by 2 bases. Written as DNA, the CDR3 is TGTGCCAGCAGCTTAGACTCAGGACTAGCGGGTTCCACAGATACGCAGTATTTT. Amino acid sequence: CASSLDSGLAGSTDTQYF.

This clonotype was seen a handful of times. V usage is TRBV12-3 or TRBV12-4 and J usage is TRBJ2-1; 10 bases are shared with TRBD1. This CDR3 comprises 15 residues. Losses at the gene ends were 3 bases for V and 5 bases for J; bases not matched to a gene: 4. This chain's CDR3 is CASSFSGQGNNEQFF. CDR3 DNA sequence: TGTGCCAGCAGTTTTTCGGGACAGGGGAACAATGAGCAGTTCTTC.

In its sample, this clonotype was seen a few times. The V gene is TRBV28, the J gene TRBJ2-5; the match to TRBD1 covers 9 bases. Germline values: CDR1 MDHEN, CDR2 SYDVKM. The ends lost 6 bases at V and 5 bases at J; junction bases unmatched: 10. This CDR3 region has 15 residues. DNA for the CDR3: TGTGCCAGCAGCTACGCGGGGACAGGGTCGGAGACCCAGTACTTC. It codes for CASSYAGTGSETQYF.